The 21 T cell receptor beta chains below were found in one sample sequenced in a study of OX40 agonist ivuxolimab in advanced cancers. The table came from immunoSEQ multiplex PCR; TCRdb's copy has only in-frame clones and leaves some out. The sample has roughly 20,000 clones, 83% seen once. The material was CD4+ or CD8+ T cells sorted from blood, obtained in a trial of the OX40 agonist ivuxolimab. All receptors come from an adult with an advanced solid tumor such as melanoma, head and neck, liver or kidney cancer.

The gene calls are TRBV28 and TRBJ2-7, with D uncertain. Germline V CDR1 and CDR2: MDHEN, SYDVKM. The ends were cut back, 4 bases at V and 6 bases at J, with 10 bases in the middle. This CDR3 has 12 residues. CDR3: CASSWPGSEQYF. The DNA of the CDR3 is TGTGCCAGCAGTTGGCCGGGTTCCGAGCAGTACTTC.

The genes are TRBV6-5 and TRBJ1-1; a weak D match, TRBD1 (6 bases). The germline V and J ends were trimmed by 6 bases and 11 bases, with 13 bases remaining between them. The CDR3 extends over 11 amino acids. Germline CDR1 reads MNHEY; CDR2 reads SVGAGI. The CDR3 DNA reads TGTGCCAGCAGGGAGGGGACAACGGCTTTCTTT. It specifies CASREGTTAFF.

This clone turned up a few times. The genes are TRBV28 and TRBJ1-2; no clear D gene. V was shortened by 3 bases and J by 4 bases, with 9 bases between the two germline ends. Germline V gene data show CDR1 as MDHEN and CDR2 as SYDVKM. This CDR3 is 13 amino acids long. The CDR3 nucleotides are TGTGCCAGCAGTTTGGGAGTGATCTATGGCTACACCTTC. Translating it yields CASSLGVIYGYTF.

The chain combines TRBV5-4 with TRBJ2-7; the D gene is possibly TRBD2 (5 bases). This CDR3 is 14 amino acids long. Looked up from germline, CDR1 is SGHNT and CDR2 is YYREEE (reference sequence). The ends were cut back, 0 bases at V and 5 bases at J, with 12 bases in the middle. The CDR3 bases are TGTGCCAGCAGCTTGGGACAAATCGGGGACGAGCAGTACTTC. It specifies CASSLGQIGDEQYF. The full variable domain, in which reference TRBV5-4 and TRBJ2-7 provide the parts outside the CDR3, is ETGVTQSPTHLIKTRGQQVTLRCSSQSGHNTVSWYQQALGQGPQFIFQYYREEENGRGNFPPRFSGLQFPNYSSELNVNALELDDSALYLCASSLGQIGDEQYFGPGTRLTVT.

This clone was recorded only once. This sequence joins TRBV15 and TRBJ2-7; D call uncertain. This CDR3 has 13 residues. Trimming removed 0 bases from V and 3 bases from J, with 6 bases in between. Germline CDR1 reads LNHNV; CDR2 reads YYDKDF (reference sequence). The DNA for the CDR3 is TGTGCCACCAGCAGAGATAAGGGCTACGAGCAGTACTTC. Its protein is CATSRDKGYEQYF. The whole variable domain, remainder taken from reference TRBV15 and TRBJ2-7, is DAMVIQNPRYQVTQFGKPVTLSCSQTLNHNVMYWYQQKSSQAPKLLFHYYDKDFNNEADTPDNFQSRRPNTSFCFLDIRSPGLGDTAMYLCATSRDKGYEQYFGPGTRLTVT.

This sequence joins TRBV9 and TRBJ2-2; D gene unclear. CDR1 is SGDLS and CDR2 is YYNGEE in the germline V gene. The CDR3 extends over 13 amino acids. V was cut by 3 bases and J by 6 bases, with 9 bases left in between. CDR3 nucleotides: TGTGCCAGCAGCGCCAAGACCGCCGGGGAGCTGTTTTTT. Translation: CASSAKTAGELFF.

The chain is built from TRBV7-9 and TRBJ1-2; 10 nucleotides agree with TRBD1. This CDR3 has 16 residues. Trimming cost V 4 bases and J 8 bases; bases outside gene matches: 13. Germline CDR1 reads SEHNR; CDR2 reads FQNEAQ (reference sequence). CDR3 nucleotides: TGTGCCAGCAGCTCTCCGGTGGGACAGGGGTTCGTAGGCTACACCTTC. Residues: CASSSPVGQGFVGYTF.

CDR3 loop: CASTQTGLGEQYF. The CDR3 DNA reads as TGCGCCAGCACTCAGACAGGGCTCGGCGAGCAGTACTTC. The chain links TRBV5-1 to TRBJ2-7, with 7 bases aligning to TRBD1. Germline CDR1 and CDR2: SGHRS and YFSETQ. The CDR3 length is 13 residues. After removal of 6 bases from V and 6 bases from J, the junction contained 9 bases not matched to a gene.

This chain uses TRBV19 with TRBJ2-1, with D hard to call. Germline CDR1 is LNHDA and CDR2 is SQIVND (reference sequence). The CDR3 has 15 residues. V lost 3 bases to trimming and J lost 14 bases, with 23 bases between them. The DNA for the CDR3 is TGTGCCAGTAGTATGAAAGTAGAACCCCTCGCTTCCGAGTTCTTC. Protein sequence: CASSMKVEPLASEFF.

This chain uses TRBV18 with TRBJ2-5; D not resolved. Germline-derived CDR1 and CDR2 are KGHSH and LQKENI. The CDR3 spans 13 residues. Trimming left V 2 bases short and J 5 bases short, with 9 bases between. This chain's CDR3 is CASSPWLTETQYF. The CDR3 DNA sequence: TGTGCCAGCTCACCATGGCTGACGGAGACCCAGTACTTC. The complete variable domain, with remaining parts taken from reference TRBV18 and TRBJ2-5, reads NAGVMQNPRHLVRRRGQEARLRCSPMKGHSHVYWYRQLPEEGLKFMVYLQKENIIDESGMPKERFSAEFPKEGPSILRIQQVVRGDSAAYFCASSPWLTETQYFGPGTRLLVL.

By share, this clone ranks as medium-sized. The V call is TRBV27, the J call TRBJ1-5, with D possibly being TRBD1 (5 bases). Germline V gives CDR1 MNHEY, CDR2 SMNVEV (reference sequence). The ends were cut back, 11 bases at V and 1 base at J, with 12 bases in the middle. The CDR3 runs to 13 residues. As DNA, the CDR3 is TGTGCCGCGGGGGGTCCCAGCAATCAGCCCCAGCATTTT. Translating gives CAAGGPSNQPQHF.

This clone has a single count. The chain employs TRBV20-1 and TRBJ2-7; a weak D match, TRBD1 (6 bases). Looked up from germline, CDR1 is DFQATT and CDR2 is SNEGSKA (reference sequence). The CDR3 contains 11 residues. With 4 bases removed from V and 6 bases from J, the gap between germline ends came to 10 bases. The CDR3 DNA sequence: TGCAGTGCTACAGGGGACGGCGAGCAGTACTTC. Protein: CSATGDGEQYF.

The V gene is TRBV4-3, the J gene TRBJ1-1; D possibly corresponds to TRBD1 (6 bases). This CDR3 has 15 amino acids. CDR1 LGHNA and CDR2 YSLEER come from the germline V gene. Trimming stripped 2 bases from V and 3 bases from J, with 13 bases between. CDR3 in DNA: TGCGCCAGCAGCCAATTAACCGGGACACACACTGAAGCTTTCTTT. Protein product: CASSQLTGTHTEAFF.

The chain joins TRBV2 to TRBJ2-7, with D perhaps TRBD2 (6 bases). The CDR3 is 15 amino acids. Germline-derived CDR1 and CDR2 are SNHLY and FYNNEI. Deletions cut 3 bases from V and 2 bases from J, with 14 bases between. CDR3 region: CASSEFGSHPYEQYF. In nucleotides, the CDR3 is TGTGCCAGCAGTGAGTTCGGGAGCCACCCCTACGAGCAGTACTTC.

About this clone: A far larger clone is one base from this, pointing to a likely read error. The chain joins TRBV6-5 to TRBJ1-2, with TRBD1 identical over 7 bases. Trimming at V came to 5 bases and at J to 14 bases, leaving 17 bases not matched to a gene. The CDR3 contains 14 residues. The germline V gene encodes CDR1 MNHEY and CDR2 SVGAGI. The DNA for the CDR3 is TGTGCCAGCAGTGCCCTTACGCGGGAAGGACAGGTGACCTTC. This gives the protein CASSALTREGQVTF.

The chain uses TRBV19 and TRBJ1-1; the D gene is possibly TRBD1 (5 bases). The CDR3 spans 14 residues. The germline gives CDR1 LNHDA, CDR2 SQIVND (reference sequence). V was pared by 3 bases and J by 6 bases, with 14 bases between. CDR3 amino acids: CASSISAAGPEAFF. The CDR3 region has the DNA TGTGCCAGTAGTATTTCGGCCGCAGGGCCTGAAGCTTTCTTT.

CDR3 DNA: TGTGCCAGCAGCTTAGAAGCTACCTTGATTGAGCAGTTCTTC. It yields the protein CASSLEATLIEQFF. The V gene is TRBV7-8, the J gene TRBJ2-1; D is undetermined. Trimming pared 1 base from V and 9 bases from J, leaving 13 bases between. The CDR3 is 14 residues long. Germline values: CDR1 SGHVS, CDR2 FQNEAQ.

The rearrangement joins TRBV7-9 to TRBJ2-1; D perhaps matches TRBD1 (7 bases). The CDR3 covers 14 residues. CDR1 SEHNR and CDR2 FQNEAQ come from the germline V gene (reference sequence). Deletions cut 4 bases from V and 8 bases from J, with 15 bases between. The CDR3 spells CASSSYFRGDEQFF. CDR3 coding DNA: TGTGCCAGCAGCTCGTATTTCAGGGGGGATGAGCAGTTCTTC.

This clone was picked up one time. One end of the junction varies from germline; a read error may be responsible. The gene calls are TRBV6-5 and TRBJ2-1, with D perhaps being TRBD1 or TRBD2 (5 bases each). CDR3 length: 12 amino acids. Germline V lookup: CDR1 MNHEY, CDR2 SVGAGI. The chain's CDR3 is CGVRGGYNEQFF. The CDR3 DNA follows: TGCGGGGTAAGGGGCGGGTACAATGAGCAGTTCTTC.

V and J are TRBV11-2 and TRBJ2-4, with 9 bases aligning to TRBD1. Trimming took 4 bases from V and 15 from J; bases not matched to a gene: 13. Germline CDR1 SGHAT, CDR2 FQNNGV. CDR3 length equals 14 residues. In nucleotides, the CDR3 is TGTGCCAGCAGCTCGAGTCCCGGGACAGGGCTAGGGTACTTC. Translation: CASSSSPGTGLGYF.

The chain recombines TRBV19 with TRBJ1-1; D might be TRBD1 (5 bases). The germline V and J ends were trimmed by 3 bases and 0 bases, with 17 bases remaining between them. CDR3 length equals 17 residues. The germline V gene encodes CDR1 LNHDA and CDR2 SQIVND (reference sequence). For the CDR3, the DNA is TGTGCCAGTAGTATTCTGGGGGGACCGGGAGTGAACACTGAAGCTTTCTTT. Translation gives CASSILGGPGVNTEAFF.